The 28 T cell receptor beta chains below were found in one sample sequenced in a study of shared clonotypes between healthy human individuals. Assay: immunoSEQ multiplex PCR; the TCRdb copy retains only in-frame clones and omits some. Here the sample spans some 630,000 clones, 72% being singletons. Sequenced sample: memory CD4+ T cells sorted from blood. The subset denotes: CD45RA-negative fraction. The receptors come from a woman in her 30s in good health.

This clone was seen just once. The DNA of the CDR3 is TGCGCCAGCAGCCTGGTGACTGGACAGTCAACTATGGGTGGCTACACCTTC. Translation gives CASSLVTGQSTMGGYTF. The rearrangement links TRBV4-1 to TRBJ1-2, with D tentatively TRBD1 (6 bases). Germline CDR1 is MGHRA and CDR2 is YSYEKL. This CDR3 spans 17 amino acids. V was shortened by 4 bases and J by 7 bases, with 25 bases between the two germline ends.

The rearrangement joins TRBV5-6 to TRBJ2-1, with 10 bases that match TRBD1. Germline trimming cut 0 bases from V and 12 bases from J; bases unmatched to any gene: 12. The CDR3 is 16 residues long. Per germline, CDR1 SGHDT and CDR2 YYEEEE. The CDR3 protein is CASSLVGTGAAIGQFF. The DNA for the CDR3 is TGTGCCAGCAGCTTGGTGGGGACAGGGGCCGCAATTGGGCAGTTCTTC.

V and J are TRBV6-1 and TRBJ2-1; 8 nucleotides agree with TRBD1. V shed 4 bases, J shed 6 bases, and the junction held 5 bases outside the gene matches. From germline, CDR1 is MNHNS and CDR2 SASEGT. The CDR3 contains 14 residues. The CDR3 region has the DNA TGTGCCAGCAGTGTCCAACAGGGGGGCAATGAGCAGTTCTTC. It is translated as CASSVQQGGNEQFF.

The chain has TRBV5-4 and TRBJ2-3; weak D call: TRBD1 (5 bases). Per germline, CDR1 SGHNT and CDR2 YYREEE (reference sequence). Trimming stripped 3 bases from V and 3 bases from J, with 17 bases between. The CDR3 runs to 16 residues. CDR3 region: CASSSRAAHLTDTQYF. The CDR3 region has the DNA TGTGCCAGCAGCTCCAGGGCTGCGCACCTAACAGATACGCAGTATTTT.

This clone has only a few counts. This chain uses TRBV10-1 with TRBJ2-7; D perhaps matches TRBD2 (6 bases). Trimming pared 0 bases from V and 8 bases from J, leaving 11 bases between. This CDR3 is built from 13 residues. Germline CDR1 is WNHNN and CDR2 is SYGVQD (reference sequence). The CDR3 DNA follows: TGCGCCAGCAGTGAGTCGCATGGACTAAAGCAGTACTTC. This codes for CASSESHGLKQYF.

This clone occurred once. The rearrangement links TRBV23-1 to TRBJ2-7; D is uncertain. TRBV23-1 carries the ORF label, with uncertain function. Trimming cost V 6 bases and J 0 bases, with 15 bases left between them. This CDR3 contains 15 residues. As DNA, the CDR3 is TGCGCCAGCAGCCTTGACATAATGAGCTCCTACGAGCAGTACTTC. Its translation is CASSLDIMSSYEQYF.

This clone appeared a single time. The genes are TRBV19 and TRBJ2-4; D call uncertain. V lost 0 bases to trimming and J lost 6 bases, with 9 bases between them. Looked up from germline, CDR1 is LNHDA and CDR2 is SQIVND (reference sequence). The CDR3 runs to 14 residues. DNA of the CDR3: TGTGCCAGTAGTATAGATCGCGATCGAAACATTCAGTACTTC. Protein: CASSIDRDRNIQYF.

This clone was seen only a few times. The chain is built from TRBV20-1 and TRBJ2-1, with a possible D match to TRBD2 (6 bases). The V and J ends lost 7 bases and 6 bases respectively, with 10 bases between them. The CDR3 is made up of 11 amino acids. Germline V gives CDR1 DFQATT, CDR2 SNEGSKA (reference sequence). This chain's CDR3 is CSGLAFNEQFF. The CDR3 DNA follows: TGCAGTGGGCTAGCGTTCAATGAGCAGTTCTTC.

The chain links TRBV18 to TRBJ2-3, with TRBD1 identical over 9 bases. The CDR3 length is 16 residues. Germline V gene sequence: CDR1 KGHSH, CDR2 LQKENI. Trimming took 3 bases from V and 1 from J; bases not matched to a gene: 5. The CDR3 loop is CASSPLRTGGTDTQYF. The CDR3 DNA reads TGTGCCAGCTCACCGCTGCGGACAGGGGGCACAGATACGCAGTATTTT.

The chain uses TRBV6-4 and TRBJ1-2; 9 nucleotides agree with TRBD1. V was pared by 5 bases and J by 4 bases, with 2 bases of the junction left unmatched. CDR3 length equals 13 residues. The germline V gene encodes CDR1 MRHNA and CDR2 SNTAGT. The CDR3 protein is CASSQTGGYGYTF. The CDR3 DNA reads as TGTGCCAGCAGTCAGACAGGGGGCTATGGCTACACCTTC.

The chain employs TRBV5-1 and TRBJ1-2; TRBD1 might be the D (5 bases). The V gene lost 1 base and the J gene lost 8 bases, with 12 bases spanning the gap. CDR1 and CDR2 from the germline V gene are SGHRS and YFSETQ. The CDR3 contains 13 residues. The CDR3 bases are TGCGCCAGCAGCTTGAAACGCGGGGCGGGCTACACCTTC. Amino acid sequence: CASSLKRGAGYTF.

The chain recombines TRBV11-2 with TRBJ2-2; 8 bases match TRBD2. The CDR3 contains 14 residues. Trimming removed 7 bases from V and 6 bases from J; junction bases left unmatched: 7. CDR1 is SGHAT and CDR2 is FQNNGV in the germline V gene. The DNA for the CDR3 is TGTGCCAGCACAGCTCTGACTAGCGCCGGGGAGCTGTTTTTT. This encodes CASTALTSAGELFF.

The chain couples TRBV10-2 to TRBJ2-2, with 9 nucleotides matching TRBD2. CDR1 is WSHSY and CDR2 is SAAADI in the germline V gene. Germline trimming cut 10 bases from V and 2 bases from J; bases unmatched to any gene: 5. The CDR3 is 14 residues long. The CDR3 spells CATKREANTGELFF. In DNA, the CDR3 is TGCGCCACCAAGCGGGAGGCAAACACCGGGGAGCTGTTTTTT.

In this sample, this clone turned up once. V gene TRBV10-1 combines with J gene TRBJ2-3; D perhaps matches TRBD1 (6 bases). The CDR3 consists of 14 residues. CDR1 and CDR2 (germline): WNHNN, SYGVQD (reference sequence). Trimming took 4 bases from V and 1 from J, leaving 9 bases between them. In DNA form, the CDR3 reads TGCGCCAGCAGTGTACACAGGGGCACAGATACGCAGTATTTT. It yields the protein CASSVHRGTDTQYF.

J is TRBJ1-1 and V is TRBV18; D unclear. Trimming removed 1 base from V and 5 bases from J, with 8 bases in between. Germline assignment: CDR1 KGHSH and CDR2 LQKENI. The CDR3 has 13 amino acids. This chain's CDR3 is CASSPQWSTEAFF. In nucleotides, the CDR3 is TGTGCCAGCTCACCACAATGGAGTACTGAAGCTTTCTTT.

This chain joins TRBV4-1 and TRBJ2-3, with 10 bases that match TRBD2. This CDR3 comprises 17 residues. The trim removed 4 bases at V and 1 base at J, leaving 8 bases unmatched. Germline CDR1 and CDR2: MGHRA and YSYEKL. This chain's CDR3 is CASSPPAGTSGTDTQYF. The CDR3 DNA reads as TGCGCCAGCAGCCCACCCGCCGGGACTAGCGGCACAGATACGCAGTATTTT.

This chain connects TRBV30 to TRBJ1-1, with D tentatively TRBD1 (5 bases). Germline CDR1 is GTSNPN and CDR2 is SVGIG (reference sequence). V was trimmed by 0 bases and J by 4 bases, leaving 15 bases between them. The CDR3 contains 15 residues. CDR3 bases: TGTGCCTGGAGTGTACTGGGGGTACTGTCCACTGAAGCTTTCTTT. The encoded protein is CAWSVLGVLSTEAFF.

In DNA, the CDR3 is TGTGCCAGTAGTATACTAGGGGGACTAGGAGGCTACGAGCAGTACTTC. Translated: CASSILGGLGGYEQYF. The rearrangement joins TRBV19 to TRBJ2-7; 8 positions agree with TRBD2. The germline V gene has CDR1 LNHDA and CDR2 SQIVND (reference sequence). The V and J ends lost 2 bases and 3 bases, in that order; junction bases with no gene match: 9. This CDR3 comprises 16 residues.

The rearrangement joins TRBV12-5 to TRBJ2-3; a possible D gene is TRBD2 (6 bases). CDR1 LGHNT and CDR2 FRNRAP come from the germline V gene. The CDR3 length is 17 residues. V lost 2 bases and J lost 5, with 20 bases in between. The CDR3 protein is CASGLSMTSTSIDTQYF. The CDR3 DNA reads TGTGCTAGTGGTTTGTCAATGACTAGTACTTCCATAGATACGCAGTATTTT.

The rearrangement links TRBV5-1 to TRBJ2-2; 9 bases map to TRBD1. Looked up from germline, CDR1 is SGHRS and CDR2 is YFSETQ. This CDR3 spans 14 amino acids. The trim removed 5 bases at V and 5 bases at J, leaving 4 bases unmatched. Written as DNA, the CDR3 is TGCGCCAGCAGGGCGGGGACAGGGACCGGGGAGCTGTTTTTT. Protein: CASRAGTGTGELFF.

The V call is TRBV7-2, the J call TRBJ1-1; D may be TRBD1 (6 bases). Deletions cut 1 base from V and 9 bases from J, with 9 bases between. This CDR3 is built from 12 residues. In germline, CDR1 is SGHTA, CDR2 FQGNSA. The CDR3 reads CASSLEGHQAFF. The DNA for the CDR3 is TGTGCCAGCAGCTTAGAGGGACATCAAGCTTTCTTT.

The genes are TRBV9 and TRBJ2-3; 12 bases agree with TRBD2. The CDR3 is 15 amino acids. V was clipped by 3 bases and J by 2 bases; unmatched bases: 1. Per the germline V gene, CDR1 is SGDLS and CDR2 is YYNGEE. The CDR3 bases are TGTGCCAGCAGCGGGACTAGCGGGAACACAGATACGCAGTATTTT. Translated: CASSGTSGNTDTQYF.

V is TRBV5-1 and J is TRBJ1-3; no definite D call. The CDR3 totals 15 residues. CDR1 SGHRS and CDR2 YFSETQ come from the germline V gene. Trimming shortened V by 4 bases and J by 0 bases, and 11 bases separated the two germline ends. The CDR3 protein is CASSLRTDSGNTIYF. In DNA, the CDR3 is TGCGCCAGCAGCCTAAGGACGGACTCTGGAAACACCATATATTTT.

This clone was seen only a few times. The sample carries other DNA sequences with the same CDR3. The chain links TRBV27 to TRBJ2-2; D ambiguous. Germline loops: CDR1 MNHEY, CDR2 SMNVEV (reference sequence). The CDR3 is 14 residues long. Deletions cut 0 bases from V and 1 base from J, with 3 bases between. The CDR3 DNA sequence: TGTGCCAGCAGTTTATCAGGGAACACCGGGGAGCTGTTTTTT. Its translation is CASSLSGNTGELFF.

In the case of this clone: A read error may account for a junction end that differs from germline. This chain connects TRBV10-1 to TRBJ2-4; TRBD2 is a possible D gene (6 bases). CDR3 length: 11 residues. Looked up from germline, CDR1 is WNHNN and CDR2 is SYGVQD (reference sequence). The CDR3 is CASSEWGDRHF. The CDR3 region has the DNA TGCGCCAGCAGTGAGTGGGGGGATAGGCACTTC.

A word on this clone: The same CDR3 arises from other DNA sequences in this sample as well. This chain links TRBV2 with TRBJ2-1; the D gene is possibly TRBD1 (6 bases). The CDR3 extends over 13 amino acids. CDR1 and CDR2 from the germline V gene are SNHLY and FYNNEI. Trimming shortened V by 6 bases and J by 4 bases, and 10 bases separated the two germline ends. CDR3 residues: CASSGQGYNEQFF. In nucleotides, the CDR3 is TGTGCCAGCAGCGGTCAGGGGTACAATGAGCAGTTCTTC.

This chain joins TRBV5-1 and TRBJ2-4, with 7 nucleotides matching TRBD1. With V trimmed by 4 bases and J by 8 bases, 21 bases remained unmatched. This CDR3 has 18 residues. The germline V gene has CDR1 SGHRS and CDR2 YFSETQ. The CDR3 DNA is TGCGCCAGCAGCCTGAGAAGCCGGGACCGGCAGGGGGAATACATTCAGTACTTC. Residues: CASSLRSRDRQGEYIQYF.

This clone was seen only a few times. J is TRBJ2-1 and V is TRBV19; D gene ambiguous. This CDR3 contains 13 residues. V lost 4 bases and J lost 2, with 6 bases in between. Germline loops: CDR1 LNHDA, CDR2 SQIVND (reference sequence). CDR3 in DNA: TGTGCCAGTAGTAGGACGGCCTACAATGAGCAGTTCTTC. Its translation: CASSRTAYNEQFF.